A single sample is the source of the 18 T cell receptor beta chains below, sequenced in a study of cytomegalovirus exposure and HLA in healthy donors. PCR amplification relied on 60 Vbeta primers (plus 13 Jbeta primers). Libraries were prepared by immunoSEQ multiplex PCR; TCRdb keeps only in-frame clonotypes and omits some of them. This repertoire shows fewer than 100,000 clones, about 8% found once; its top ten account for 2.3%. Sample: PBMCs. These receptors were collected from a man aged 45-65 years in good health and CMV-seronegative.

The chain employs TRBV7-2 and TRBJ2-7; 7 bases fit TRBD2. Germline-derived CDR1 and CDR2 are SGHTA and FQGNSA. This CDR3 spans 19 amino acids. Trimming took 4 bases from V and 2 from J; bases not matched to a gene: 20. CDR3 in DNA: TGTGCCAGCAGCTCACCGGGTCAATGGGGCGGGAGTTCCACCTACGAGCAGTACTTC. It codes for CASSSPGQWGGSSTYEQYF.

The V gene is TRBV5-1, the J gene TRBJ1-2, with D possibly matching TRBD1 (6 bases). This CDR3 is built from 15 residues. V was trimmed by 0 bases and J by 2 bases, leaving 11 bases between them. The germline V gene has CDR1 SGHRS and CDR2 YFSETQ. The CDR3 is CASSLGTALNYGYTF. DNA for the CDR3: TGCGCCAGCAGCTTGGGGACAGCGTTAAACTATGGCTACACCTTC.

This clone was found a few times. The chain couples TRBV7-9 to TRBJ2-7, with TRBD1 as a possible D gene (6 bases). Germline CDR1 is SEHNR and CDR2 is FQNEAQ (reference sequence). Trimming removed 6 bases at V and 9 bases at J, with 18 bases between. The CDR3 consists of 13 residues. Here the CDR3 DNA reads TGTGCCAGCAGTACAGGGTCCTTTGATCGGCAGTACTTC. The encoded protein is CASSTGSFDRQYF.

The chain employs TRBV19 and TRBJ1-2; 7 bases are shared with TRBD1. The CDR3 covers 12 residues. Trimming cost V 8 bases and J 6 bases; bases outside gene matches: 6. Germline V gene sequence: CDR1 LNHDA, CDR2 SQIVND (reference sequence). The DNA of the CDR3 is TGTGCCAGTCGCACAGGGGATCATGGCTACACCTTC. Translated, it gives CASRTGDHGYTF. Based on the CDR3 plus reference TRBV19 and TRBJ1-2, the full variable domain is DGGITQSPKYLFRKEGQNVTLSCEQNLNHDAMYWYRQDPGQGLRLIYYSQIVNDFQKGDIAEGYSVSREKKESFPLTVTSAQKNPTAFYLCASRTGDHGYTFGSGTRLTVV.

This clone has more than one count but fewer than ten. V and J are TRBV5-1 and TRBJ1-3, with D perhaps TRBD1 (5 bases). Trimming took off 4 bases at V and 0 bases at J, with 14 bases between the two ends. This CDR3 spans 16 amino acids. Germline assignment: CDR1 SGHRS and CDR2 YFSETQ. The CDR3 DNA reads as TGCGCCAGCAGCAAGAGTACAGGAAGCTCTGGAAACACCATATATTTT. Its translation is CASSKSTGSSGNTIYF.

This clone occurred a few times. This chain connects TRBV5-4 to TRBJ1-2, with a possible D match to TRBD1 (6 bases). The CDR3 loop spans 14 amino acids. The germline CDR1 and CDR2 sequences are SGHNT and YYREEE (reference sequence). V was pared by 4 bases and J by 6 bases, with 16 bases between. The CDR3 DNA reads TGTGCCAGCAGCCCCGGGCAGGGGAATCATGGCTACACCTTC. Its protein is CASSPGQGNHGYTF.

This clone appeared a few times. The chain is built from TRBV4-2 and TRBJ1-1, with 11 bases aligning to TRBD1. V shed 0 bases and J 4 bases; nucleotides not matched to a gene: 1. This CDR3 region has 15 residues. CDR1 is LGHNA and CDR2 is YNFKEQ in the germline V gene. CDR3 sequence (DNA): TGTGCCAGCAGCCAAGAAGGGACAGGGGGCACTGAAGCTTTCTTT. Translating gives CASSQEGTGGTEAFF.

This clone has more than one count but fewer than ten. This chain joins TRBV7-6 and TRBJ1-3; D possibly corresponds to TRBD1 (6 bases). The germline V and J ends were trimmed by 5 bases and 4 bases, with 18 bases remaining between them. The CDR3 is made up of 16 amino acids. Germline loops: CDR1 SGHVS, CDR2 FNYEAQ. CDR3 region: CASSPPYREAGNTIYF. In DNA form, the CDR3 reads TGTGCCAGCAGCCCCCCTTACAGGGAAGCAGGAAACACCATATATTTT.

This sequence joins TRBV25-1 and TRBJ1-1; 9 bases are shared with TRBD1. The CDR3 spans 17 residues. V was pared by 10 bases and J by 1 base, with 16 bases of the junction left unmatched. Germline V gene lookup returns CDR1 MGHDK and CDR2 SYGVNS. DNA of the CDR3: TGTGCCACCCGGAGGGGACAGGGAAAGTTAAAGAACACTGAAGCTTTCTTT. Translation: CATRRGQGKLKNTEAFF.

The chain couples TRBV2 to TRBJ2-3; no definite D call. This CDR3 has 14 residues. Germline assignment: CDR1 SNHLY and CDR2 FYNNEI. Trimming took off 6 bases at V and 2 bases at J, with 12 bases between the two ends. The CDR3 region has the DNA TGTGCCAGCAGCGCCGTTGGAGCCACAGATACGCAGTATTTT. Translating it yields CASSAVGATDTQYF.

Only a few counts were recorded for this clone. This chain connects TRBV4-1 to TRBJ1-2, with D unclear. Germline V CDR1 and CDR2: MGHRA, YSYEKL. The CDR3 spans 15 residues. The ends were cut back, 1 base at V and 3 bases at J, with 12 bases in the middle. The DNA for the CDR3 is TGCGCCAGCAGCCAAGGACCCGGGAGTGACTATGGCTACACCTTC. Translating it yields CASSQGPGSDYGYTF.

This chain links TRBV5-1 with TRBJ1-2; 7 nucleotides match TRBD1. The CDR3 spans 13 residues. With 5 bases clipped from V and 5 bases from J, the junction kept 6 bases outside the gene matches. Per the germline V gene, CDR1 is SGHRS and CDR2 is YFSETQ. This CDR3 reads CASRRGQEYGYTF. The CDR3 DNA reads TGCGCCAGCAGACGAGGACAGGAATATGGCTACACCTTC.

The V call is TRBV18, the J call TRBJ2-1; 14 bases are a match to TRBD2. The CDR3 is 20 amino acids. The V gene end was trimmed by 3 bases and the J gene end by 0 bases; junction bases not matched to a gene: 10. The germline V gene encodes CDR1 KGHSH and CDR2 LQKENI. DNA for the CDR3: TGTGCCAGCTCACCTCCCACCGGGACTAGCGGGGGTAGCTCCTACAATGAGCAGTTCTTC. Amino acid sequence: CASSPPTGTSGGSSYNEQFF.

There are a few counts of this clone. This chain connects TRBV6-1 to TRBJ2-3; D unresolved. Trimming took 3 bases from V and 2 from J, leaving 6 bases between them. Germline loops: CDR1 MNHNS, CDR2 SASEGT. The length of the CDR3 is 13 residues. CDR3 residues: CASSEGTTDTQYF. CDR3 coding DNA: TGTGCCAGCAGTGAGGGCACCACAGATACGCAGTATTTT.

The CDR3 DNA is TGTGCCAGCAGTTGGAACAGGGGATACGAGCAGTACTTC. Translation: CASSWNRGYEQYF. The chain carries TRBV27 and TRBJ2-7; 7 bases fit TRBD1. Germline V gene sequence: CDR1 MNHEY, CDR2 SMNVEV (reference sequence). J was trimmed by 4 bases and V by 4 bases; bases with no gene match: 4. The CDR3 length is 13 residues.

CDR3 residues: CASSASGGFDTGELFF. The CDR3 coding sequence is TGTGCCAGCAGCGCTAGCGGGGGATTTGACACCGGGGAGCTGTTTTTT. The rearrangement joins TRBV9 to TRBJ2-2; 10 positions agree with TRBD2. This CDR3 is built from 16 residues. The germline CDR1 and CDR2 sequences are SGDLS and YYNGEE. V shed 3 bases and J 3 bases; nucleotides not matched to a gene: 5.

This clone was observed a handful of times. The rearrangement joins TRBV19 to TRBJ1-5; D gene uncertain. The CDR3 spans 15 residues. The germline CDR1 and CDR2 sequences are LNHDA and SQIVND (reference sequence). The V gene lost 3 bases and the J gene lost 2 bases, with 11 bases spanning the gap. The CDR3 DNA reads as TGTGCCAGTAGTATTCCCGGGTTAGGCAATCAGCCCCAGCATTTT. It specifies CASSIPGLGNQPQHF.

This clone was recorded a few times. The CDR3 coding sequence is TGTGCCAGCAGGAAACTAGCGGGAGGGCCAGGGAGCCGCGGGCGCACAGATACGCAGTATTTT. It yields the protein CASRKLAGGPGSRGRTDTQYF. This sequence joins TRBV2 and TRBJ2-3; 13 bases match TRBD2. This CDR3 is 21 amino acids long. V gave up 6 bases and J gave up 1 base; unmatched junction bases: 19. In germline, CDR1 is SNHLY, CDR2 FYNNEI.